These 5 T cell receptor beta chains were sequenced from one sample in a study of blood T cell repertoires in COVID-19. Here immunoSEQ multiplex PCR was the method, and the copy in TCRdb shows in-frame clones only, minus some. Here the sample spans around 60,000 clones, roughly 74% being singletons. The sample consisted of peripheral blood. These receptors all stem from an elderly woman with acute or convalescent COVID-19.

CDR3 in DNA: TGTGCCATCAAGACAGGGTCCTCCTACGAGCAGTACTTC. As protein: CAIKTGSSYEQYF. The rearrangement links TRBV28 to TRBJ2-7, with TRBD1 matching over 7 bases. Germline CDR1 MDHEN, CDR2 SYDVKM. CDR3 length: 13 residues. V dropped 10 bases and J dropped 0; count of bases not matched to a gene: 6.

The CDR3 DNA is TGTGCCAGCAGCTGGACTAGCAGCGAGCAGTTCTTC. This translates into CASSWTSSEQFF. V is TRBV11-2 and J is TRBJ2-1, with TRBD2 identical over 8 bases. J was trimmed by 10 bases and V by 4 bases; bases with no gene match: 3. CDR1 SGHAT and CDR2 FQNNGV come from the germline V gene. This CDR3 comprises 12 residues. The whole variable domain, filled in from reference TRBV11-2 and TRBJ2-1, reads EAGVAQSPRYKIIEKRQSVAFWCNPISGHATLYWYQQILGQGPKLLIQFQNNGVVDDSQLPKDRFSAERLKGVDSTLKIQPAKLEDSAVYLCASSWTSSEQFFGPGTRLTVL.

This clone was seen just once. The chain couples TRBV6-5 to TRBJ1-1; D is possibly TRBD1 (5 bases). The CDR3 is 15 residues long. Germline V gene sequence: CDR1 MNHEY, CDR2 SVGAGI. V lost 8 bases, J lost 1 base, and 17 bases lay in between. The CDR3 sequence: CASLEIGQPNTEAFF. The CDR3 region has the DNA TGTGCCAGCCTCGAAATTGGACAACCGAACACTGAAGCTTTCTTT.

This clone was detected only a few times. This chain links TRBV25-1 with TRBJ2-1; TRBD1 might be the D (5 bases). The CDR3 sequence is 15 residues long. CDR1 is MGHDK, CDR2 SYGVNS, per germline. The V and J ends lost 6 bases and 1 base respectively, with 13 bases between them. The DNA for the CDR3 is TGTGCCAGCAGCTCCAGGGTCTATTCCTACAATGAGCAGTTCTTC. Encoded protein: CASSSRVYSYNEQFF.

V gene TRBV27 combines with J gene TRBJ2-7; no clear D. Germline CDR1 and CDR2: MNHEY and SMNVEV (reference sequence). The CDR3 covers 15 residues. V gave up 2 bases and J gave up 2 bases, with 13 bases separating them. The CDR3: CASSLAKPAPYEQYF. In DNA, the CDR3 is TGTGCCAGCAGTTTAGCGAAACCTGCTCCCTACGAGCAGTACTTC.